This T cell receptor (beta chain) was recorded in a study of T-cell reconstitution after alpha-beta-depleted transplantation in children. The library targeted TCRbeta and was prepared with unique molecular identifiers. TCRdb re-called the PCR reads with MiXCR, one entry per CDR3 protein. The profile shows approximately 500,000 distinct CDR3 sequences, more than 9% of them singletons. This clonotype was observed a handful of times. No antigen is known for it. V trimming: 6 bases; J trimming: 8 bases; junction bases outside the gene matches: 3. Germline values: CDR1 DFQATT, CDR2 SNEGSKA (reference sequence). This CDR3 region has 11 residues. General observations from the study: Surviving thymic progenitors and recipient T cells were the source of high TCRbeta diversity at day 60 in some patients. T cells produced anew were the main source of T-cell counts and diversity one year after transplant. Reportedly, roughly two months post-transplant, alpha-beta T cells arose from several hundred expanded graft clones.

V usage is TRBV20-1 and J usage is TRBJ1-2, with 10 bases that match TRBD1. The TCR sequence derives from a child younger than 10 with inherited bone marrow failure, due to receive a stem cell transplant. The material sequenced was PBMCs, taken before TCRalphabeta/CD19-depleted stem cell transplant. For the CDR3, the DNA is TGCAGTGCGGGACAGGGGAACGGCTACACCTTC. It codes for CSAGQGNGYTF.